This paragraph covers one T cell receptor beta chain sequence. Its antigen is not identified. These donors, healthy bone marrow donors, were studied. This sample was included in a study of cytomegalovirus exposure and HLA in healthy donors. Study-level findings and limits: Associated with cytomegalovirus, according to the listing, were around 160 TCR beta chains.

The V segment lost 4 bases and the J segment 5 bases; nucleotides outside the gene matches: 10. The CDR3 totals 16 residues. Germline loops: CDR1 SGHAT, CDR2 FQNNGV. PCR primers comprised 60 Vbeta and 13 Jbeta primers. Profiled with immunoSEQ multiplex PCR; TCRdb holds only in-frame clones, not every one. This sample has around 140,000 clones; more than 60% occur once, and the top ten carry around 2%. The clonotype originates from a male donor in good health and CMV-seronegative. The rearrangement links TRBV11-2 to TRBJ2-5; 10 nucleotides align to TRBD2. Specimen: PBMCs. The CDR3 is CASSWSSGLAMETQYF. The CDR3 DNA follows: TGTGCCAGCAGCTGGTCCTCGGGACTAGCGATGGAGACCCAGTACTTC.